These 28 T cell receptor beta chains were sequenced from one sample in a study of chemoradiotherapy in HPV16-positive cancers. Sequencing used immunoSEQ multiplex PCR; TCRdb keeps in-frame clones, though not all of them. The data contain fewer than 15,000 clones, 70% to 90% of them seen just once; the ten biggest clones take up approximately 3.5%. This sample comprised blood, obtained from a patient who underwent chemoradiotherapy. All receptors derive from a human donor with HPV-associated anogenital cancer.

The sample holds one count of this clone. V usage is TRBV29-1 and J usage is TRBJ1-5, with 7 bases that match TRBD1. V lost 3 bases and J lost 3; bases outside the gene matches: 5. Per the germline V gene, CDR1 is SQVTM and CDR2 is ANQGSEA. This CDR3 has 14 residues. As DNA, the CDR3 is TGCAGCGTTGATGGAGGGACAGACAATCAGCCCCAGCATTTT. Its translation: CSVDGGTDNQPQHF.

V is TRBV4-1 and J is TRBJ1-5; D uncertain. The length of the CDR3 is 15 residues. Trimming took off 1 base at V and 5 bases at J, with 12 bases between the two ends. Germline V gene sequence: CDR1 MGHRA, CDR2 YSYEKL. CDR3 protein: CASSQVPGRDQPQHF. In nucleotides, the CDR3 is TGCGCCAGCAGCCAAGTTCCGGGAAGGGATCAGCCCCAGCATTTT.

The V call is TRBV27, the J call TRBJ2-3; D possibly corresponds to TRBD1 (5 bases). V dropped 1 base and J dropped 0 bases, with 14 bases sitting between them. CDR1 is MNHEY and CDR2 is SMNVEV in the germline V gene (reference sequence). This CDR3 has 17 amino acids. CDR3 DNA sequence: TGTGCCAGCAGTTTATTAACTTCCAGGGCGAGCACAGATACGCAGTATTTT. The encoded protein is CASSLLTSRASTDTQYF.

This rearrangement joins TRBV6-5 to TRBJ2-7, with D tentatively TRBD2 (5 bases). Germline V gene sequence: CDR1 MNHEY, CDR2 SVGAGI. The CDR3 loop spans 11 amino acids. The ends were cut back, 2 bases at V and 7 bases at J, with 6 bases in the middle. The CDR3 region is CASSYRGEQYF. The CDR3 DNA sequence: TGTGCCAGCAGTTACAGAGGGGAGCAGTACTTC.

The chain couples TRBV5-8 to TRBJ1-2; 11 nucleotides match TRBD1. This CDR3 is 13 amino acids long. Germline values: CDR1 SGHTS, CDR2 YDEGEE. V dropped 4 bases and J dropped 9; count of bases not matched to a gene: 5. In DNA form, the CDR3 reads TGTGCCAGCAGCCCGGACAGGGGGCGAAGCTACACCTTC. Translation gives CASSPDRGRSYTF.

The chain combines TRBV28 with TRBJ1-5; D ambiguous. Germline-derived CDR1 and CDR2 are MDHEN and SYDVKM. The V end was cut by 1 base, the J end by 4 bases, with 14 bases between. CDR3 length: 16 amino acids. The CDR3 DNA reads as TGTGCCAGCAGTTTATACGACATAAAGAAAAATCAGCCCCAGCATTTT. Protein: CASSLYDIKKNQPQHF.

In its sample, this clone was seen a few times. The chain combines TRBV19 with TRBJ1-5; perhaps TRBD1 as D (6 bases). The CDR3 is made up of 17 amino acids. CDR1 and CDR2 (germline): LNHDA, SQIVND (reference sequence). V lost 4 bases to trimming and J lost 3 bases, with 19 bases between them. The CDR3 coding sequence is TGTGCCAGTAGTACCCTTACAGGGTCCGGTAACAATCAGCCCCAGCATTTT. This sequence encodes CASSTLTGSGNNQPQHF.

Comment on this clone: The identical CDR3 is also encoded by other nucleotide sequences in the sample. V is TRBV11-2 and J is TRBJ1-1; D is unclear. Germline CDR1 SGHAT, CDR2 FQNNGV. The ends were cut back, 3 bases at V and 1 base at J, with 6 bases in the middle. CDR3 length: 13 residues. The CDR3 here is CASSFQGNTEAFF. CDR3 DNA sequence: TGTGCCAGCAGCTTCCAAGGGAACACTGAAGCTTTCTTT. Filled out from reference TRBV11-2 and TRBJ1-1, the complete variable domain reads EAGVAQSPRYKIIEKRQSVAFWCNPISGHATLYWYQQILGQGPKLLIQFQNNGVVDDSQLPKDRFSAERLKGVDSTLKIQPAKLEDSAVYLCASSFQGNTEAFFGQGTRLTVV.

This rearrangement joins TRBV25-1 to TRBJ2-7; 15 bases align to TRBD2. CDR1 and CDR2 from the germline V gene are MGHDK and SYGVNS. CDR3 length: 16 amino acids. Unmatched junction bases numbered 9, after V lost 6 bases and J lost 6 bases. This CDR3 is CASSGLAGGPSFEQYF. The DNA for the CDR3 is TGTGCCAGCAGCGGACTAGCGGGAGGGCCGAGTTTCGAGCAGTACTTC.

This clone was seen just once. V gene TRBV7-9 combines with J gene TRBJ2-5; D could derive from TRBD1 or TRBD2 (5 bases each). The J call may be in error: the DNA end matches TRBJ2-7 better. CDR3 size: 17 residues. CDR1 and CDR2 from the germline V gene are SEHNR and FQNEAQ (reference sequence). The CDR3 protein is CASSLGVGPRPLYEQYF. Here the CDR3 DNA reads TGTGCCAGCAGCTTAGGAGTGGGACCACGACCCCTCTACGAGCAGTACTTC.

The chain carries TRBV6-1 and TRBJ2-7; D is unclear. The CDR3 is 13 amino acids. CDR1 is MNHNS, CDR2 SASEGT, per germline. Trimming stripped 9 bases from V and 2 bases from J, with 14 bases between. The CDR3: CASTYRPAYEQYF. The DNA of the CDR3 is TGTGCCAGTACTTATCGGCCCGCCTACGAGCAGTACTTC.

The V call is TRBV19, the J call TRBJ2-7; 8 bases agree with TRBD2. Germline assignment: CDR1 LNHDA and CDR2 SQIVND (reference sequence). After removal of 4 bases from V and 3 bases from J, the junction contained 14 bases not matched to a gene. The CDR3 extends over 17 amino acids. The CDR3 reads CASSSRSGLGPVYEQYF. For the CDR3, the DNA is TGTGCCAGTAGTAGTCGGTCGGGACTAGGGCCGGTCTACGAGCAGTACTTC. Based on the CDR3 plus reference TRBV19 and TRBJ2-7, the full variable domain is DGGITQSPKYLFRKEGQNVTLSCEQNLNHDAMYWYRQDPGQGLRLIYYSQIVNDFQKGDIAEGYSVSREKKESFPLTVTSAQKNPTAFYLCASSSRSGLGPVYEQYFGPGTRLTVT.

In this sample, this clone turned up a few times. CDR3 sequence reads: CASSDRDYTQYF. The CDR3 region has the DNA TGTGCCAGCAGTGATCGGGACTATACGCAGTATTTT. The rearrangement uses TRBV2 and TRBJ2-3; tentative D call: TRBD2 (6 bases). Germline V lookup: CDR1 SNHLY, CDR2 FYNNEI. The CDR3 sequence is 12 residues long. The germline V and J ends were trimmed by 3 bases and 7 bases, with 8 bases remaining between them.

The chain employs TRBV5-5 and TRBJ1-1; D is ambiguous. CDR1 and CDR2 from the germline V gene are SGHKS and YYEKEE (reference sequence). Trimming left V 0 bases short and J 1 base short, with 10 bases between. CDR3 length: 15 residues. The CDR3 loop is CASSLGVLRNTEAFF. The CDR3 nucleotides read TGTGCCAGCAGCTTGGGCGTCCTGCGGAACACTGAAGCTTTCTTT.

The gene calls are TRBV13 and TRBJ2-7, with a weak D call TRBD2 (6 bases). The CDR3 spans 16 residues. CDR1 is PRHDT and CDR2 is FYEKMQ in the germline V gene (reference sequence). The V gene lost 5 bases and the J gene lost 0 bases, with 17 bases spanning the gap. The CDR3 reads CASSLDGDSSSYEQYF. The CDR3 bases are TGTGCCAGCAGCCTAGATGGGGACTCAAGCTCCTACGAGCAGTACTTC.

The chain employs TRBV27 and TRBJ2-7, with D possibly called TRBD1 or TRBD2 (6 bases each). Germline V CDR1 and CDR2: MNHEY, SMNVEV (reference sequence). This CDR3 has 15 residues. The V and J ends lost 5 bases and 0 bases respectively, with 14 bases between them. CDR3 coding DNA: TGTGCCAGCAGTCCGCGGGACACTGTCTCCTACGAGCAGTACTTC. Translating it yields CASSPRDTVSYEQYF.

The rearrangement joins TRBV19 to TRBJ1-1, with D unresolved. The V end was cut by 4 bases, the J end by 0 bases, with 12 bases between. The CDR3 is made up of 15 amino acids. Germline V gene sequence: CDR1 LNHDA, CDR2 SQIVND (reference sequence). This CDR3 reads CASSTQQNLNTEAFF. Here the CDR3 DNA reads TGTGCCAGTAGTACCCAACAGAATCTGAACACTGAAGCTTTCTTT.

The chain has TRBV6-6 and TRBJ1-1, with D possibly matching TRBD1 (5 bases). This CDR3 contains 12 residues. V was cut by 4 bases and J by 7 bases, with 10 bases left in between. CDR1 is MNHNY and CDR2 is SVGAGI in the germline V gene (reference sequence). The CDR3 loop reads CASSSNRLEAFF. For the CDR3, the DNA is TGTGCCAGCAGTTCCAACAGGCTTGAAGCTTTCTTT.

The V call is TRBV7-9, the J call TRBJ1-2; D is possibly TRBD1 (5 bases). The CDR3 has 14 amino acids. The germline V and J ends were trimmed by 5 bases and 4 bases, with 14 bases remaining between them. The germline V gene has CDR1 SEHNR and CDR2 FQNEAQ (reference sequence). CDR3 DNA: TGTGCCAGCAGCCCCTCAGGGCAGGGCTATGGCTACACCTTC. Translation: CASSPSGQGYGYTF.

This chain connects TRBV7-3 to TRBJ2-5, with TRBD2 identical over 11 bases. Trimming cost V 5 bases and J 5 bases; bases outside gene matches: 7. Germline CDR1 SGHTA, CDR2 FQGTGA. The CDR3 covers 15 residues. CDR3 in amino acids: CASSATSGGSETQYF. DNA of the CDR3: TGTGCCAGCAGCGCTACTAGCGGGGGAAGTGAGACCCAGTACTTC.

The J gene is TRBJ1-1, the V gene TRBV5-4; 11 nucleotides line up with TRBD1. CDR3 length: 14 residues. Germline trimming cut 4 bases from V and 4 bases from J; bases unmatched to any gene: 3. CDR1 is SGHNT, CDR2 YYREEE, per germline (reference sequence). The CDR3 sequence is CASSPGTGGTEAFF. CDR3 DNA sequence: TGTGCCAGCAGCCCAGGGACAGGGGGCACTGAAGCTTTCTTT. Based on the CDR3 plus reference TRBV5-4 and TRBJ1-1, the full variable domain is ETGVTQSPTHLIKTRGQQVTLRCSSQSGHNTVSWYQQALGQGPQFIFQYYREEENGRGNFPPRFSGLQFPNYSSELNVNALELDDSALYLCASSPGTGGTEAFFGQGTRLTVV.

V is TRBV19 and J is TRBJ1-1; no firm D call. The V gene's germline CDR1 is LNHDA and CDR2 SQIVND (reference sequence). V was trimmed by 5 bases and J by 2 bases, leaving 9 bases between them. The CDR3 runs 13 residues. CDR3 nucleotides: TGTGCCAGTAGTGTCGGATTTAACACTGAAGCTTTCTTT. It codes for CASSVGFNTEAFF.

The chain joins TRBV7-2 to TRBJ2-5, with 8 bases aligning to TRBD2. J gave up 1 base and V 2 bases, and 15 bases lay outside the gene matches. Germline assignment: CDR1 SGHTA and CDR2 FQGNSA. The CDR3 sequence is 19 residues long. The CDR3 reads CASSLRRGTAGGFQETQYF. As DNA, the CDR3 is TGTGCCAGCAGCTTACGGCGGGGGACTGCGGGGGGATTCCAAGAGACCCAGTACTTC.

This clone has just one count. The chain couples TRBV28 to TRBJ2-1, with 12 bases that match TRBD2. Germline values: CDR1 MDHEN, CDR2 SYDVKM. CDR3 length: 15 amino acids. J gave up 10 bases and V 5 bases, and 9 bases lay outside the gene matches. The CDR3 DNA reads as TGTGCCAGCAGTCCCCCTAGCGGGAGGGCCAAGGAGCAGTTCTTC. Translation: CASSPPSGRAKEQFF.

This chain uses TRBV6-4 with TRBJ1-1, with 7 bases that match TRBD1. V was pared by 6 bases and J by 1 base, with 2 bases of the junction left unmatched. This CDR3 is built from 13 residues. Per the germline V gene, CDR1 is MRHNA and CDR2 is SNTAGT. CDR3 sequence reads: CASRQGSNTEAFF. In DNA, the CDR3 is TGTGCCAGCAGACAGGGGTCGAACACTGAAGCTTTCTTT.

The chain couples TRBV21-1 to TRBJ1-1; the table calls TRBD1, which could not be checked here. TRBV21-1 is a pseudogene segment. CDR3 length: 14 amino acids. This CDR3 reads CASSPRQGEPEAFF. As DNA, the CDR3 is TGTGCCAGCAGCCCCAGACAGGGGGAACCTGAAGCTTTCTTT.

The V gene is TRBV23-1, the J gene TRBJ1-5, with 8 bases matching TRBD1. TRBV23-1 is recorded as an ORF, its role being uncertain. CDR3 length equals 16 residues. V dropped 0 bases and J dropped 4; count of bases not matched to a gene: 5. The DNA for the CDR3 is TGCGCCAGCAGTCAATCCCGACAGGGGAGTAATCAGCCCCAGCATTTT. Its protein product is CASSQSRQGSNQPQHF.

The genes are TRBV6-1 and TRBJ2-5, with a tentative D call TRBD1 (5 bases). Per the germline V gene, CDR1 is MNHNS and CDR2 is SASEGT. V lost 0 bases and J 0 bases, leaving 11 bases between the germline ends. CDR3 length: 16 amino acids. CDR3 amino acids: CASSEAQDTYQETQYF. Written as DNA, the CDR3 is TGTGCCAGCAGTGAAGCTCAGGACACGTACCAAGAGACCCAGTACTTC.